This is a list of T cell receptor beta chains from one sample in a study of Ad26.COV2.S vaccination and SARS-CoV-2 variants. Libraries were prepared by immunoSEQ multiplex PCR; TCRdb keeps only in-frame clonotypes and omits some of them. The table has roughly 320,000 clones, roughly 87% seen once. The specimen comprised peripheral blood, sampled in a trial of Ad26.COV2.S vaccine versus placebo. The source is a person between 18 and 60 years old who received the Ad26.COV2.S COVID-19 vaccine or a placebo. CDR3s include the opening cysteine and the closing phenylalanine or tryptophan. D genes are given only for firm matches. Clone size appears in some rows only: once, few, many, or a class for an expanded clone.

NA	NA	TRBV6-5	TRBJ1-1	TGTGCCAGCAGTTCGTACACTGAAGCTTTCTTT	CASSSYTEAFF
once	NA	TRBV30	TRBJ2-2	TGTGCCTGGAGGGGAGCGAACACCGGGGAGCTGTTTTTT	CAWRGANTGELFF
NA	NA	TRBV5-5	TRBJ2-1	TGTGCCAGCAGCTTGGGGAGAAGCTCCTACAATGAGCAGTTCTTC	CASSLGRSSYNEQFF
NA	TRBD1	TRBV9	TRBJ2-2	TGTGCCAGCAGCCCTCGGGACAGGGGTGGCACCGGGGAGCTGTTTTTT	CASSPRDRGGTGELFF
NA	NA	TRBV6-5	TRBJ2-7	TGTGCCAGCGGAGGCGGGTACTCCTACGAGCAGTACTTC	CASGGGYSYEQYF
NA	NA	TRBV5-1	TRBJ1-2	TGCGCCAGCAGCTTGGTGTCTGGTGCGGGCTACAACTATGGCTACACCTTC	CASSLVSGAGYNYGYTF
NA	NA	TRBV6-6	TRBJ1-1	TGTGCCAGCGGGCATACAGGGCTCGACACTGAAGCTTTCTTT	CASGHTGLDTEAFF
NA	TRBD1	TRBV6-1	TRBJ1-1	TGTGCCAGCAGTGAAGGACAGGGAATGAACACTGAAGCTTTCTTT	CASSEGQGMNTEAFF
NA	NA	TRBV6-5	TRBJ1-5	TGTGCCAGCATCCACACAGTGAAAAGCAATCAGCCCCAGCATTTT	CASIHTVKSNQPQHF
NA	NA	TRBV4-2	TRBJ1-2	TGTGCCAGCAGCCAAGAAGGACACGGAACACAGCCTATCGGCTATGGCTACACCTTC	CASSQEGHGTQPIGYGYTF
NA	NA	TRBV6-5	TRBJ2-5	TGTGCCAGCAGCCGGGCTCGAGAGACCCAGTACTTC	CASSRARETQYF
NA	TRBD1	TRBV18	TRBJ2-2	TGTGCCAGCTCGAGGACAGGGCTGAGCGGGGAGCTGTTTTTT	CASSRTGLSGELFF
NA	NA	TRBV4-2	TRBJ2-1	TGTGCCAGCAGCCTCTCCAATCCCCTGGATGAGCAGTTCTTC	CASSLSNPLDEQFF
once	NA	TRBV3-1/TRBV3-2	TRBJ1-1	TGTGCCAGCAGCCCCCGGGTAGGGGGGGATATTGAAGCTTTCTTT	CASSPRVGGDIEAFF
NA	TRBD2	TRBV7-9	TRBJ2-1	TGTGCCAGCAGCTTAGTCCCTAGCGGGGGGTATGATGAGCAGTTCTTC	CASSLVPSGGYDEQFF
NA	NA	TRBV5-1	TRBJ1-1	TGCGCCAGCAGCTTGGAAAGGTCTGAAGCTTTCTTT	CASSLERSEAFF
few	TRBD1	TRBV7-9	TRBJ1-5	TGTGCCAGCAGCCGCGGGACAGGTTGGGATCAGCCCCAGCATTTT	CASSRGTGWDQPQHF
NA	TRBD1	TRBV9	TRBJ1-2	TGTGCCAGCAGCGACCGGGACAGGGATCCGGTGGAAGGCTACACCTTC	CASSDRDRDPVEGYTF
NA	NA	TRBV18	TRBJ2-3	TGTGCCAGCTCACCTACTAGAGCTAGCACAGATACGCAGTATTTT	CASSPTRASTDTQYF
NA	TRBD1	TRBV3-1/TRBV3-2	TRBJ2-2	TGTGCCAGCAGCAACCTTGACAGGGGAGGGGAGCTGTTTTTT	CASSNLDRGGELFF
NA	TRBD2	TRBV5-8	TRBJ2-5	TGTGCCAGCAGCAAATGGGAGGGTTCGGAAGAGACCCAGTACTTC	CASSKWEGSEETQYF
NA	NA	TRBV30	TRBJ1-1	TGTGCCTGGAGTGTAGTCCGGAACACTGAAGCTTTCTTT	CAWSVVRNTEAFF
NA	TRBD2	TRBV7-3	TRBJ2-3	TGTGCCAGCAGCTTAGGACTAGCGGCCAGCACAGATACGCAGTATTTT	CASSLGLAASTDTQYF
NA	TRBD1	TRBV29-1	TRBJ1-2	TGCAGCGTAGGACAGGGAACTAACTATGGCTACACCTTC	CSVGQGTNYGYTF
NA	NA	TRBV29-1	TRBJ2-3	TGCAGCGTACCTTGGGAAGGTGGTGGAGATACGCAGTATTTT	CSVPWEGGGDTQYF
NA	NA	TRBV7-9	TRBJ2-3	TGTGCCAGCAGCCCCCTCCGGGTGGGGGTGACAGATACGCAGTATTTT	CASSPLRVGVTDTQYF
NA	TRBD1	TRBV6-5	TRBJ2-7	TGTGCCAGCGACAGGGGCGAGAGCTACGAGCAGTACTTC	CASDRGESYEQYF
NA	NA	TRBV15	TRBJ2-7	TGTGCCACCAGCAGAGAGTCAGGATCCGGGACAAGCTACGAGCAGTACTTC	CATSRESGSGTSYEQYF
NA	NA	TRBV29-1	TRBJ1-2	TGCAGCGTCCGAAACTATGGCTACACCTTC	CSVRNYGYTF
NA	TRBD1	TRBV3-1/TRBV3-2	TRBJ2-7	TGTGCCAGCAGCCTGGGGGACAGAACCTACGAGCAGTACTTC	CASSLGDRTYEQYF
NA	TRBD1	TRBV19	TRBJ2-2	TGTGCCAGTAGTACGGACAGGGCGGCCGGGGAGCTGTTTTTT	CASSTDRAAGELFF
NA	NA	TRBV9	TRBJ1-4	TGTGCCAGCAGCGTAGCCCCATCAGTATCTAATGAAAAACTGTTTTTT	CASSVAPSVSNEKLFF
NA	TRBD1	TRBV2	TRBJ1-1	TGTGCCAGCAGTGAGTGGCAGGGGGCCGAAATGAACACTGAAGCTTTCTTT	CASSEWQGAEMNTEAFF
NA	NA	TRBV20-1	TRBJ1-5	TGCAGTGCTAGTCCCCCCCGACGACTCCCTAAGGGCAATCAGCCCCAGCATTTT	CSASPPRRLPKGNQPQHF
NA	NA	TRBV7-9	TRBJ2-2	TGTGCCAGCAACGTGCGGGAGCTGTTTTTT	CASNVRELFF
NA	TRBD1	TRBV27	TRBJ2-7	TGTGCCAGCAAACCCGGGACAGAGACCTACGAGCAGTACTTC	CASKPGTETYEQYF
NA	NA	TRBV27	TRBJ1-5	TGTGCCAGCAGGACGCGGGCAGGCCTTATCAATCAGCCCCAGCATTTT	CASRTRAGLINQPQHF
NA	NA	TRBV30	TRBJ1-5	TGTGCCTGGAGTGTCGAAGGGTGGGGGGAACAGCCCCAGCATTTT	CAWSVEGWGEQPQHF
NA	NA	TRBV5-8	TRBJ1-1	TGTGCCAGCAGCCCCGGGACCATTTACACTGAAGCTTTCTTT	CASSPGTIYTEAFF
NA	NA	TRBV11-2	TRBJ1-1	TGTGCCAGCAGTTTCTATACCCACACTGAAGCTTTCTTT	CASSFYTHTEAFF
NA	TRBD1	TRBV4-1	TRBJ1-3	TGCGCCAGCAGCCAACCGGGACAGGGGGCTGGAAACACCATATATTTT	CASSQPGQGAGNTIYF
NA	NA	TRBV4-1	TRBJ1-1	TGCGCCAGCAGCCAAGAGAAGGTGATGGGGAACACTGAAGCTTTCTTT	CASSQEKVMGNTEAFF
NA	TRBD2	TRBV5-6	TRBJ2-7	TGTGCCAGCAGCTTGGACGGACTAGTCTACGAGCAGTACTTC	CASSLDGLVYEQYF
NA	NA	TRBV12-5	TRBJ1-3	TGTGCTAGTGGTGCCTCAGGGTCGGGAAACACCATATATTTT	CASGASGSGNTIYF
NA	NA	TRBV9	TRBJ2-7	TGTGCCAGCAGCGTAGAATCGGGGGGCGGCGAGCAGTACTTC	CASSVESGGGEQYF
once	TRBD1	TRBV2	TRBJ1-6	TGTGCCAGCAGTGTTGGGACAGCTGATAATTCACCCCTCCACTTT	CASSVGTADNSPLHF
NA	NA	TRBV7-8	TRBJ1-5	TGTGCCAGCAGACGCGAGGGCGAGGGCAATCAGCCCCAGCATTTT	CASRREGEGNQPQHF
NA	TRBD1	TRBV5-6	TRBJ1-4	TGTGCCAGCAGCTTCGGGACAGGCGTTAATGAAAAACTGTTTTTT	CASSFGTGVNEKLFF
NA	NA	TRBV18	TRBJ1-6	TGTGCCAGCTCACCGGGCAGGACCTATAATTCACCCCTCCACTTT	CASSPGRTYNSPLHF
NA	TRBD2	TRBV2	TRBJ2-3	TGTGCCAGCAGCCTCAGGACTAGCGGGGTATCAGATACGCAGTATTTT	CASSLRTSGVSDTQYF
NA	NA	TRBV19	TRBJ1-5	TGTGCCAGTAACAGTCAGCCCCAGCATTTT	CASNSQPQHF
NA	NA	TRBV6-2/TRBV6-3	TRBJ1-6	TGTGCCAGCAGTTACTCCGGCGGACCCTATAATTCACCCCTCCACTTT	CASSYSGGPYNSPLHF
NA	TRBD1	TRBV10-2	TRBJ2-7	TGCGCCAGCAGTGACAGGGGGCCCTACGAGCAGTACTTC	CASSDRGPYEQYF
NA	NA	TRBV6-6	TRBJ2-3	TGTGCCAGCAGTTACACGCGCACAGATACGCAGTATTTT	CASSYTRTDTQYF
NA	TRBD1	TRBV19	TRBJ1-5	TGTGCCAGTAGCCTCCGGGACAGGGGATATAGCAATCAGCCCCAGCATTTT	CASSLRDRGYSNQPQHF
once	NA	TRBV12-2	TRBJ2-7	TGTGCAAGTCGCTTGACTAGCGGGGGGGAAGTCGAGCAGTACTTC	CASRLTSGGEVEQYF
NA	NA	TRBV11-2	TRBJ2-7	TGTGCCAGCAGCTTAGACCCGGGACAAAACTACGAGCAGTACTTC	CASSLDPGQNYEQYF
NA	NA	TRBV5-5	TRBJ2-1	TGTGCCAGCAGCTTGGTGGGCTCCAAAGGATTCTTC	CASSLVGSKGFF
NA	NA	TRBV4-2	TRBJ1-6	TGTGCCAGCAGCCAAGATTGGCAGGGTAGCTCACCCCTCCACTTT	CASSQDWQGSSPLHF
once	NA	TRBV29-1	TRBJ2-2	TGCAGCGTGGCCGTGGGGGACACCGGGGAGCTGTTTTTT	CSVAVGDTGELFF